A selection of T cell receptor beta chains follows, all from one sample in a study of cytomegalovirus exposure and HLA in healthy donors. The repertoire was sequenced with immunoSEQ multiplex PCR; TCRdb's copy has only in-frame clones and lacks some. This repertoire shows around 190,000 clones, approximately 84% found once; its top ten account for approximately 2.9%. The source material was PBMCs. The receptor source for this set is a female donor in good health and CMV-seronegative. The CDR3 runs from the conserved cysteine through the conserved F or W. Fields, in order: V gene, J gene, clone size, D gene, CDR3 protein, CDR3 DNA. The D gene is left open where the match is weak. The size of a clone is reported for some rows only, either as once, few or many, or as a class for expanded clones.

>TRBV10-2|TRBJ2-1|-|TRBD2
CASSVQAGGPLNEQFF
TGCGCCAGCAGTGTCCAAGCGGGAGGCCCATTAAATGAGCAGTTCTTC
>TRBV18|TRBJ2-1|-|TRBD2
CASSQLAGGSYLSEQFF
TGTGCCAGCTCACAACTAGCGGGGGGGTCCTACCTTAGTGAGCAGTTCTTC
>TRBV27|TRBJ1-2|once|TRBD1
CASRKQGTRSYGYTF
TGTGCCAGCAGGAAACAGGGGACCCGAAGCTATGGCTACACCTTC
>TRBV5-1|TRBJ2-7|-|-
CASSLGQVITYEQYF
TGCGCCAGCAGCTTGGGACAGGTCATCACCTACGAGCAGTACTTC
>TRBV2|TRBJ2-7|-|-
CASSEGHGDEQYF
TGTGCCAGCAGTGAGGGACATGGAGACGAGCAGTACTTC
>TRBV6-6|TRBJ1-2|-|TRBD1
CASSSTGTGGAQGYTF
TGTGCCAGCAGTTCTACCGGGACAGGGGGCGCGCAGGGCTACACCTTC
>TRBV7-6|TRBJ2-3|-|TRBD2
CASSRGLAGGPSTDTQYF
TGTGCCAGCAGCCGGGGACTAGCGGGAGGGCCCAGCACAGATACGCAGTATTTT
>TRBV4-3|TRBJ1-6|-|-
CASSQDRESPLHF
TGCGCCAGCAGCCAAGATCGGGAGTCACCCCTCCACTTT
>TRBV7-7|TRBJ2-2|few|-
CASSLKVPPIQTNTGELFF
TGTGCTAGCAGCTTAAAAGTCCCGCCCATCCAAACTAACACCGGGGAGCTGTTTTTT
>TRBV18|TRBJ1-1|-|-
CASSPNTGTEAFF
TGTGCCAGCTCACCCAATACCGGGACTGAAGCTTTCTTT
>TRBV5-1|TRBJ2-7|-|-
CASSGGLYEQYF
TGCGCCAGCAGCGGCGGACTCTACGAGCAGTACTTC
>TRBV29-1|TRBJ2-7|-|TRBD1
CSVEDPSTGGFYEQYF
TGCAGCGTTGAAGACCCCTCCACAGGGGGCTTTTACGAGCAGTACTTC
>TRBV4-1|TRBJ1-2|-|-
CASSQGGRGVDGYTF
TGCGCCAGCAGCCAAGGGGGGAGGGGTGTAGATGGCTACACCTTC
>TRBV7-2|TRBJ1-2|-|-
CASSPGGSWDGYTF
TGTGCCAGCAGCCCAGGAGGGAGCTGGGATGGCTACACCTTC
>TRBV6-1|TRBJ2-3|-|TRBD1
CASSGGTGAIYTQYF
TGTGCCAGCAGTGGGGGGACAGGGGCGATCTATACGCAGTATTTT
>TRBV30|TRBJ1-1|-|-
CAWKLGMNTEAFF
TGTGCCTGGAAGCTCGGTATGAACACTGAAGCTTTCTTT
>TRBV11-2|TRBJ1-1|-|TRBD1
CASSLERQGNTEAFF
TGTGCCAGCAGCTTAGAACGACAGGGGAACACTGAAGCTTTCTTT
>TRBV5-4|TRBJ2-5|-|-
CASSMGWGVSQETQYF
TGTGCCAGCAGCATGGGCTGGGGAGTATCGCAAGAGACCCAGTACTTC
>TRBV6-6|TRBJ2-2|few|-
CASSYSYATGELFF
TGTGCCAGCAGTTACTCCTATGCGACCGGGGAGCTGTTTTTT
>TRBV7-8|TRBJ2-6|-|TRBD2
CASSRAGAGGANVLTF
TGTGCCAGCAGCCGAGCGGGAGCGGGTGGGGCCAACGTCCTGACTTTC
>TRBV30|TRBJ1-1|-|TRBD1
CAWNTGATEAFF
TGTGCCTGGAATACAGGGGCCACTGAAGCTTTCTTT
>TRBV28|TRBJ2-1|-|TRBD2
CASNLAETSSSYNEQFF
TGTGCCAGCAACCTAGCGGAAACTTCGAGCTCCTACAATGAGCAGTTCTTC
>TRBV10-3|TRBJ2-2|-|TRBD2
CAIRGAGANTGELFF
TGTGCCATCAGGGGAGCGGGGGCGAACACCGGGGAGCTGTTTTTT
>TRBV7-6|TRBJ2-4|-|TRBD1
CASSLGPPGQKLNIQYF
TGTGCCAGCAGCTTAGGGCCACCGGGACAGAAATTAAACATTCAGTACTTC
>TRBV7-9|TRBJ2-3|-|-
CSSSFGRYDTQYF
TGTTCCAGCAGCTTTGGCCGATACGATACGCAGTATTTT
>TRBV5-4|TRBJ2-1|-|TRBD2
CASSLAPSGGYNEQFF
TGTGCCAGCAGCTTGGCGCCTAGCGGGGGGTACAATGAGCAGTTCTTC
>TRBV30|TRBJ2-1|-|-
CAWGSSYNEQFF
TGTGCCTGGGGGAGCTCCTACAATGAGCAGTTCTTC
>TRBV27|TRBJ2-7|-|TRBD2
CASSSYTGGDEQYF
TGTGCCAGCAGCTCCTACACGGGGGGGGACGAGCAGTACTTC
>TRBV29-1|TRBJ2-6|-|-
CSVEGYSGANVLTF
TGCAGCGTTGAGGGCTACTCTGGGGCCAACGTCCTGACTTTC
>TRBV6-5|TRBJ2-7|-|TRBD1
CASSPQTGGYYEQYF
TGTGCCAGCAGTCCACAAACAGGGGGCTACTACGAGCAGTACTTC
>TRBV30|TRBJ2-6|-|TRBD1
CAWSGGTAPFSGANVLTF
TGTGCCTGGAGTGGGGGGACAGCGCCCTTCTCTGGGGCCAACGTCCTGACTTTC
>TRBV7-3|TRBJ1-1|-|-
CASSQVGGKEAFF
TGTGCCAGCAGTCAAGTTGGGGGGAAAGAAGCTTTCTTT
>TRBV5-4|TRBJ1-5|-|-
CASSLGGDRDQPQHF
TGTGCCAGCAGCTTGGGCGGAGACCGGGATCAGCCCCAGCATTTT
>TRBV11-2|TRBJ2-7|-|-
CASSKSSGMGSYEQYF
TGTGCCAGCAGCAAATCCTCGGGAATGGGCTCCTACGAGCAGTACTTC
>TRBV9|TRBJ2-7|-|-
CASSGGTGPYEQYF
TGTGCCAGCAGCGGGGGGACTGGACCCTACGAGCAGTACTTC
>TRBV2|TRBJ1-4|few|-
CASSVGAFTTNEKLFF
TGTGCCAGCAGTGTGGGGGCCTTCACAACTAATGAAAAACTGTTTTTT
>TRBV28|TRBJ1-2|once|-
CASSSFVGYGYTF
TGTGCCAGCAGTTCCTTCGTCGGCTATGGCTACACCTTC
>TRBV6-1|TRBJ2-3|-|TRBD2
CASSPTGGGGDTQYF
TGTGCCAGCAGTCCCACGGGCGGGGGGGGAGATACGCAGTATTTT
>TRBV27|TRBJ2-7|-|TRBD2
CASSLRGGRAEQYF
TGTGCCAGCAGTTTACGGGGGGGGAGGGCCGAGCAGTACTTC
>TRBV9|TRBJ2-5|-|-
CASSVARGETQYF
TGTGCCAGCAGCGTAGCTAGGGGGGAGACCCAGTACTTC
>TRBV10-3|TRBJ1-2|few|TRBD1
CAISVDDRVYGYTF
TGTGCCATCAGCGTCGACGACAGGGTCTATGGCTACACCTTC
>TRBV7-8|TRBJ1-1|-|-
CASSLRDTNTEAFF
TGTGCCAGCAGCTTAAGAGACACGAACACTGAAGCTTTCTTT
>TRBV29-1|TRBJ2-3|once|TRBD1
CSGVRQGITDTQYF
TGCAGCGGGGTTCGACAGGGTATTACAGATACGCAGTATTTT
>TRBV9|TRBJ2-7|once|TRBD1
CASSVEARGTEEYF
TGTGCCAGCAGCGTAGAGGCGAGGGGGACAGAGGAGTACTTC
>TRBV4-2|TRBJ1-3|-|-
CASSQDGGGHGSGNTIYF
TGTGCCAGCAGCCAAGATGGGGGCGGGCATGGCTCTGGAAACACCATATATTTT
>TRBV5-1|TRBJ2-7|few|TRBD2
CASSGGSYEQYF
TGCGCTTCTAGCGGGGGCTCCTACGAGCAGTACTTC
>TRBV5-4|TRBJ2-7|-|TRBD1
CASSQGTAYEQYF
TGTGCCAGCAGCCAGGGGACAGCCTACGAGCAGTACTTC
>TRBV11-1|TRBJ2-1|once|TRBD1
CASSFGFMGTGSNEQFF
TGTGCCAGCAGCTTTGGGTTTATGGGGACAGGGTCGAATGAGCAGTTCTTC
>TRBV5-5|TRBJ1-4|-|-
CASSLWGTGQSNEKLFF
TGTGCCAGCAGCTTGTGGGGAACAGGACAATCTAATGAAAAACTGTTTTTT
>TRBV7-9|TRBJ1-1|few|-
CASSLGPDGAFF
TGTGCCAGCAGCTTAGGTCCAGACGGGGCTTTCTTT
>TRBV29-1|TRBJ2-7|few|TRBD2
CSVAGLAGLYEQYF
TGCAGCGTTGCCGGACTAGCGGGATTATACGAGCAGTACTTC
>TRBV7-9|TRBJ2-5|few|TRBD1
CASSQGQGETQYF
TGTGCCAGCAGCCAAGGACAGGGGGAGACCCAGTACTTC
>TRBV7-2|TRBJ1-1|-|-
CASSLALGQTNTEAFF
TGTGCCAGCAGCTTAGCGCTAGGACAGACCAACACTGAAGCTTTCTTT